The T cell receptor (beta chain) described here comes from a study of T cell repertoires in cytomegalovirus infection. The CDR3 has 14 residues. The germline V gene encodes CDR1 SGHNT and CDR2 YYREEE (reference sequence). V shed 4 bases and J shed 5 bases, with 15 bases lying between them. In TCRdb, the reads were re-called with MiXCR into one record per CDR3 protein. Of more than 350,000 distinct CDR3 sequences listed, under 40% were seen once; the top ten hold roughly 13%. The TCR originated in a human donor in good health (CMV status not recorded). Some clones in this sample may be carry-over from other donors' samples. Sequenced sample: PBMCs. The chain recombines TRBV5-4 with TRBJ1-2; D is perhaps TRBD1 (6 bases). CDR3 protein: CASSVTGWGYGYTF. The CDR3 DNA follows: TGTGCCAGCAGCGTAACAGGGTGGGGGTATGGCTACACCTTC.